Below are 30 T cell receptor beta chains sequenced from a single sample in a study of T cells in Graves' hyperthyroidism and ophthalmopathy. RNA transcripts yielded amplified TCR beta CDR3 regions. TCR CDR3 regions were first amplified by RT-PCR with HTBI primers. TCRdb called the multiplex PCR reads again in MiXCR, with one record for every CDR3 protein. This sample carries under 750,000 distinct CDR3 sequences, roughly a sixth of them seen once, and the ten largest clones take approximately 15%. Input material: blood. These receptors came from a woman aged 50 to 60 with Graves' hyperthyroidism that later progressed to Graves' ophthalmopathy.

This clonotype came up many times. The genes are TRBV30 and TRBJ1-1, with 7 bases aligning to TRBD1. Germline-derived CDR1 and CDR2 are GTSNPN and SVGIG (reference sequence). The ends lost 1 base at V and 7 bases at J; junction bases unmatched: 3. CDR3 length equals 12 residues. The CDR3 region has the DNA TGTGCCTGGAGTGGAACAGGGGTTGAAGCTTTCTTT. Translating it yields CAWSGTGVEAFF.

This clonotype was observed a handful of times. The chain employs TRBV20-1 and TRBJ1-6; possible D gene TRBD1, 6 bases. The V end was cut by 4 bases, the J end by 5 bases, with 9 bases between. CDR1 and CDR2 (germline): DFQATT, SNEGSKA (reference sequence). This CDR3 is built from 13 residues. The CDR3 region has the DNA TGCAGTGCTAAAGGGGGAAATAATTCACCCCTCCACTTT. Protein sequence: CSAKGGNNSPLHF.

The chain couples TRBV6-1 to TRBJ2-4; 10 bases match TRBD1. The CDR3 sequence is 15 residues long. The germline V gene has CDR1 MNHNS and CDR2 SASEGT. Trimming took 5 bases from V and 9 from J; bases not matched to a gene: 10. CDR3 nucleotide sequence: TGTGCCAGCAGTCTTACCGGGACAGGGGACAGCATTCAGTACTTC. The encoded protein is CASSLTGTGDSIQYF.

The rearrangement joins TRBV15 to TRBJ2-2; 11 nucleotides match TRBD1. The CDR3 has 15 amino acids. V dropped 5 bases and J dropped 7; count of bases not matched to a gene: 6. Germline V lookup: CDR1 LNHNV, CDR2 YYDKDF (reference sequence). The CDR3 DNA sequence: TGTGCCACCAGCCAGGACAGGGGGCCGGTCGGGGAGCTGTTTTTT. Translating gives CATSQDRGPVGELFF.

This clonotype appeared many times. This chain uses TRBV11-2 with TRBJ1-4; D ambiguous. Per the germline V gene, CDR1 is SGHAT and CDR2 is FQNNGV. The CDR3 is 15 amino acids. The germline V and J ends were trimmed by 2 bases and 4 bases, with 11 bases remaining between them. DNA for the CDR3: TGTGCCAGCAGCTTATCAAACAGCATTAATGAAAAACTGTTTTTT. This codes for CASSLSNSINEKLFF.

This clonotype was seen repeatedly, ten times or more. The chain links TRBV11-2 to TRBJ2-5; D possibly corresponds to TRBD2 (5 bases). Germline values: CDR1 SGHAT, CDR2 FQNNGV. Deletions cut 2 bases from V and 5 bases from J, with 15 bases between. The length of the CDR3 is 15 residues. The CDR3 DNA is TGTGCCAGCAGCTTACGGCTAGACGGGGAGGAGACCCAGTACTTC. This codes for CASSLRLDGEETQYF.

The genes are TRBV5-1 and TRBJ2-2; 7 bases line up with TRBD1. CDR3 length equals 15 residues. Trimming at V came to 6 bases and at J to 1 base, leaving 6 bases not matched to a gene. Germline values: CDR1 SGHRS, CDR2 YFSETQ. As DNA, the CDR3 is TGCGCCAGCATGATTTGGACAGGGAACACCGGGGAGCTGTTTTTT. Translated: CASMIWTGNTGELFF.

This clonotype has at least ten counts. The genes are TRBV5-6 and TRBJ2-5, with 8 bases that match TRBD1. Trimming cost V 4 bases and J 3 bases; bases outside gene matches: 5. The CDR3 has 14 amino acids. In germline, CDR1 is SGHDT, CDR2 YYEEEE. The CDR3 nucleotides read TGTGCCAGCAGCACCGGACAGGGAGAAGAGACCCAGTACTTC. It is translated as CASSTGQGEETQYF.

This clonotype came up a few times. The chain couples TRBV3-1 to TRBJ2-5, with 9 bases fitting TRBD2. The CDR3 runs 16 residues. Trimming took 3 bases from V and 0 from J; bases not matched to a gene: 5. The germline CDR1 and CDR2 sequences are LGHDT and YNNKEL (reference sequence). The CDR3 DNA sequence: TGTGCCAGCAGCCAGAGGCTAGCGGGGCACCAAGAGACCCAGTACTTC. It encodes CASSQRLAGHQETQYF.

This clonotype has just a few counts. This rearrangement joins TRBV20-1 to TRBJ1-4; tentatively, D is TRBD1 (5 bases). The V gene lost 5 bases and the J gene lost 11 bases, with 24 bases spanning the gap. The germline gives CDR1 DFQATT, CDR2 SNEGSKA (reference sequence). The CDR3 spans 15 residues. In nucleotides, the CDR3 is TGCAGTGCTCCGCCCGCCGGGGGGGTATCATGGAAACTGTTTTTT. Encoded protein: CSAPPAGGVSWKLFF.

CDR3 loop: CSVEDRLGGYSEQYF. The CDR3 region has the DNA TGCAGCGTTGAAGATCGGCTGGGCGGGTACTCCGAGCAGTACTTC. V and J are TRBV29-1 and TRBJ2-7; a weak D match, TRBD2 (5 bases). The CDR3 runs to 15 residues. Per the germline V gene, CDR1 is SQVTM and CDR2 is ANQGSEA. V gave up 0 bases and J gave up 6 bases, with 18 bases separating them.

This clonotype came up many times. The chain's CDR3 is CASNVDLESNYGYTF. The CDR3 DNA reads as TGTGCCAGCAACGTGGATCTAGAATCTAACTATGGCTACACCTTC. The V and J genes are TRBV2 and TRBJ1-2; D not certain. The CDR3 sequence is 15 residues long. Per germline, CDR1 SNHLY and CDR2 FYNNEI. V was clipped by 7 bases and J by 0 bases, with 15 bases between them.

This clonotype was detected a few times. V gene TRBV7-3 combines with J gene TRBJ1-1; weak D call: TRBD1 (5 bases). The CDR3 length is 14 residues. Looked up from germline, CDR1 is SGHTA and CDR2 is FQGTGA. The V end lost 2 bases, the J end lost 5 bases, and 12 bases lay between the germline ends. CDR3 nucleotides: TGTGCCAGCAGCTTATCTATGGGGGGAACTGAAGCTTTCTTT. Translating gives CASSLSMGGTEAFF.

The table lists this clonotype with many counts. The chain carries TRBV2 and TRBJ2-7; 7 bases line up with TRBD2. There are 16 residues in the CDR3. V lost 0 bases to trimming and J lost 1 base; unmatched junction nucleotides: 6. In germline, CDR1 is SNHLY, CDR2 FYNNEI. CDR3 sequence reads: CASSEAYAGESYEQYF. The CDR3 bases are TGTGCCAGCAGTGAAGCGTATGCGGGGGAATCCTACGAGCAGTACTTC.

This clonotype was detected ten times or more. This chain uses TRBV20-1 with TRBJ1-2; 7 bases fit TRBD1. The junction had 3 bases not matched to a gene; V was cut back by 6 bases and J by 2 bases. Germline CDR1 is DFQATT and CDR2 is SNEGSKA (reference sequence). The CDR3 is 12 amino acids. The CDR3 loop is CSAMTGNYGYTF. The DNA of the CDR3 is TGCAGTGCGATGACAGGGAACTATGGCTACACCTTC.

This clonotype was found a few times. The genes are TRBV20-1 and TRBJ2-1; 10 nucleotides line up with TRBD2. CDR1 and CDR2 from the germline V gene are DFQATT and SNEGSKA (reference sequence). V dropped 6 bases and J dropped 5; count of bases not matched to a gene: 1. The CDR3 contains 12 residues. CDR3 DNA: TGCAGTGCCAGCGGGGGGGACAATGAGCAGTTCTTC. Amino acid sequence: CSASGGDNEQFF.

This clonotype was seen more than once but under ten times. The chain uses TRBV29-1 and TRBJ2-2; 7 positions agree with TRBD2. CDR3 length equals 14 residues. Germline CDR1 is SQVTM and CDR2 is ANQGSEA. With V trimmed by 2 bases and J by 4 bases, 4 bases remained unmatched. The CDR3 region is CSVEPGGSTGELFF. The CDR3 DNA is TGCAGCGTTGAACCGGGGGGATCCACCGGGGAGCTGTTTTTT.

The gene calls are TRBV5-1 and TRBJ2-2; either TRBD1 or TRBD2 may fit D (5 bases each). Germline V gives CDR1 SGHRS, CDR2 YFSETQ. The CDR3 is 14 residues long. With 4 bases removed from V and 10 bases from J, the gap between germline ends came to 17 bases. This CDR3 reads CASSVGTVREELFF. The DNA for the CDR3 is TGCGCCAGCAGCGTTGGGACCGTCCGGGAGGAGCTGTTTTTT.

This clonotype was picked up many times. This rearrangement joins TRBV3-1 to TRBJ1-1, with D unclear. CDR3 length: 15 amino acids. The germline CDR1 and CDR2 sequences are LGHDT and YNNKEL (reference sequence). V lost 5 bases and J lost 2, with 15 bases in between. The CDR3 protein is CASSWVATSNTEAFF. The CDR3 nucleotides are TGTGCCAGCAGCTGGGTTGCGACATCCAACACTGAAGCTTTCTTT.

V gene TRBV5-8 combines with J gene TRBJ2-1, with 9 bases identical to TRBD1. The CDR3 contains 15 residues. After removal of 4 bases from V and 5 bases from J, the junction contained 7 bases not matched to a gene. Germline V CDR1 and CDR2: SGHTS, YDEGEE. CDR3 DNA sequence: TGTGCCAGCAGCCCTCGGACAGGGGTACACAATGAGCAGTTCTTC. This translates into CASSPRTGVHNEQFF.

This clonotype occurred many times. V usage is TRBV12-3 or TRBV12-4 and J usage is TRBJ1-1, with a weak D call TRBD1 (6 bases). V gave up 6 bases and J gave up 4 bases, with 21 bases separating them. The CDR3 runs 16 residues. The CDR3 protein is CASRNRGGARGTEAFF. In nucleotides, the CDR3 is TGTGCCAGCAGAAATAGGGGGGGGGCCAGGGGCACTGAAGCTTTCTTT.

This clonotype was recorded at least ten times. The DNA for the CDR3 is TGTGCCTGGAGTCCGAGGTTTAATTCTGAAGCTTTCTTT. The encoded protein is CAWSPRFNSEAFF. V and J are TRBV30 and TRBJ1-1; no firm D call. V lost 2 bases and J lost 6, with 13 bases in between. Germline CDR1 and CDR2: GTSNPN and SVGIG (reference sequence). This CDR3 region has 13 residues.

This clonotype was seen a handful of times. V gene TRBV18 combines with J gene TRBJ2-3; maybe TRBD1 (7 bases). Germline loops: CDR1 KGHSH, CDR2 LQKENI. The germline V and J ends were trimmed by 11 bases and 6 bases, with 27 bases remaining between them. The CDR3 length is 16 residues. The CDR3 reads CARETNQGGSFDTQYF. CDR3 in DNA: TGTGCCCGAGAAACTAACCAGGGGGGTAGTTTCGATACGCAGTATTTT.

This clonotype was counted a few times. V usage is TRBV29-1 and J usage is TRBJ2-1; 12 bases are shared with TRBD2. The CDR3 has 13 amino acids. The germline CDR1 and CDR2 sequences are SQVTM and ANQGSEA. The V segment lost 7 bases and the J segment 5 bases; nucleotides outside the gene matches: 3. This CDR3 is CSGRLAGDNEQFF. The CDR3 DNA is TGCAGCGGACGACTAGCGGGGGACAATGAGCAGTTCTTC.

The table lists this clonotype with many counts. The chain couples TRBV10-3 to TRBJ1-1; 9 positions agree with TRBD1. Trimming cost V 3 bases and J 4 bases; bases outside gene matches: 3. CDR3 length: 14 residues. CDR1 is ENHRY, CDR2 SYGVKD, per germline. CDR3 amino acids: CAISDRDRATEAFF. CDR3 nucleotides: TGTGCCATCAGTGATCGGGACAGGGCCACTGAAGCTTTCTTT.

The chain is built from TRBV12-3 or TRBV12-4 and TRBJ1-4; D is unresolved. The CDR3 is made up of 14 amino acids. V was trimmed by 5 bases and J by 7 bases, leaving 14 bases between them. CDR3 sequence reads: CASSADMGSEKLFF. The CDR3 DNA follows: TGTGCCAGCAGTGCTGACATGGGGAGTGAAAAACTGTTTTTT.

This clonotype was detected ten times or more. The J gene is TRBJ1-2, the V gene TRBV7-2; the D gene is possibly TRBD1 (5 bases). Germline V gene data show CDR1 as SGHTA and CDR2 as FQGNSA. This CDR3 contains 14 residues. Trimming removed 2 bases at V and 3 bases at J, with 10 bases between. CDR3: CASSLSGGYYGYTF. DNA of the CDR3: TGTGCCAGCAGCTTATCCGGGGGTTACTATGGCTACACCTTC.

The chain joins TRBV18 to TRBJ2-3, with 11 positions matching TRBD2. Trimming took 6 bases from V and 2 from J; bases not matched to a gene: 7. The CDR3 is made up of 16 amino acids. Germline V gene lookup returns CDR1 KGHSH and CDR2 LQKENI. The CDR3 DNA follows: TGTGCCAGCTCGCAAGGGACTAGCGGAAACACAGATACGCAGTATTTT. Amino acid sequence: CASSQGTSGNTDTQYF.

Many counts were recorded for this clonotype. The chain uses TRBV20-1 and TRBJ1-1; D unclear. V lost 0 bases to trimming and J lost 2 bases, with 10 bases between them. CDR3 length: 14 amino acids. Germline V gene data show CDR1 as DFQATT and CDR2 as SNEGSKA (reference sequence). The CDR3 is CSARDLPGNTEAFF. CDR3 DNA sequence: TGCAGTGCTAGAGATCTTCCGGGAAACACTGAAGCTTTCTTT.

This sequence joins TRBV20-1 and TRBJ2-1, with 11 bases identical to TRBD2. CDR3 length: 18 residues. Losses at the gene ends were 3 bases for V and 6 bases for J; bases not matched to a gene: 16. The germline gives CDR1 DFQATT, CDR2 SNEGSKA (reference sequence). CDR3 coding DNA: TGCAGTGCTAGTGGATTCGGTAGCGGGGGGGCAGTTACCAATGAGCAGTTCTTC. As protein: CSASGFGSGGAVTNEQFF.